A single T cell receptor beta chain is shown here with its context. Ages ranged from 18 to 89 years, with residence in more than 20 US areas. Cohort 3 donors were reported recovered after two negative PCRs, clearance, or symptom resolution. The data belong to a study of blood T cell repertoires in COVID-19. In the study overall: COVID-19 samples collected from the United States, Italy and Spain covered acute and convalescent phases. T cells, B-cell-depleted T cells, or PBMCs supplied cDNA or gDNA.

CDR3 length: 11 amino acids. Germline V gives CDR1 GTSNPN, CDR2 SVGIG (reference sequence). Trimming took off 3 bases at V and 6 bases at J, with 9 bases between the two ends. The method was immunoSEQ multiplex PCR; TCRdb's version includes in-frame clones alone and lacks a portion of them. The table shows about 180,000 clones, with approximately 85% occurring only once. This TCR was sampled from a middle-aged man who had recovered from COVID-19. Sequenced sample: PBMCs or T cells enriched from blood (not recorded which). The gene calls are TRBV30 and TRBJ2-7, with D hard to call. The CDR3 DNA sequence: TGTGCCTGGAGCTCGAGGAGCGAGCAGTACTTC. This codes for CAWSSRSEQYF.